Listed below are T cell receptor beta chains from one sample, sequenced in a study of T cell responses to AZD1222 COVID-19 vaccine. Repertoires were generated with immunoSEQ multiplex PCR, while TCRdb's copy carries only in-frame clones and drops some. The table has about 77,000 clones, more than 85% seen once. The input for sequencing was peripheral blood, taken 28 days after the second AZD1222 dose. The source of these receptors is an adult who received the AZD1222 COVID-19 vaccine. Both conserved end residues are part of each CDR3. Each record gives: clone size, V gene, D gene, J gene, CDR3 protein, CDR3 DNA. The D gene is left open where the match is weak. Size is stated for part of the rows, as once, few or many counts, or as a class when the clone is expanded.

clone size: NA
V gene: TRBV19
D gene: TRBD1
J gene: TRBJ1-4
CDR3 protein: CASSIGTGSEKLFF
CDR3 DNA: TGTGCCAGTAGCATAGGGACAGGGAGTGAAAAACTGTTTTTT

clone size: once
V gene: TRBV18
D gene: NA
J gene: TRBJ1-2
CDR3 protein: CASSPQEASDYGYTF
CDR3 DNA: TGTGCCAGCTCACCCCAGGAGGCCAGCGACTATGGCTACACCTTC

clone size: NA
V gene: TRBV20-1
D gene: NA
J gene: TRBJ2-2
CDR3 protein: CSAVGPGELFF
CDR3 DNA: TGCAGTGCTGTGGGACCCGGGGAGCTGTTTTTT

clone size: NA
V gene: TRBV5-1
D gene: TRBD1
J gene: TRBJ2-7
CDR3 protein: CASSLDPGGFIYEQYF
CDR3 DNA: TGCGCCAGCAGCTTGGATCCAGGGGGTTTTATATACGAGCAGTACTTC

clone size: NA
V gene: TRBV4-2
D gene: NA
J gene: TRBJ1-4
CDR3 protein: CASTLSLRENEKLFF
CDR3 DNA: TGTGCCAGCACCCTAAGTTTACGGGAGAATGAAAAACTGTTTTTT

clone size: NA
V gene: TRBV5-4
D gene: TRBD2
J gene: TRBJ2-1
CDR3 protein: CASIPSGRGYNEQFF
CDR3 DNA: TGTGCCAGCATCCCTAGCGGGAGAGGTTACAATGAGCAGTTCTTC

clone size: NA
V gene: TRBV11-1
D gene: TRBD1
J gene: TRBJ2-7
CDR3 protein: CASSSSRQGTYEQYF
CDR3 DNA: TGTGCCAGCAGCTCCTCTAGACAGGGGACCTACGAGCAGTACTTC

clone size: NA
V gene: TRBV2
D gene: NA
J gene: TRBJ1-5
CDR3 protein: CASSELDRPFYSNQPQHF
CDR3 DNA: TGTGCCAGCAGTGAACTTGACAGGCCATTTTATAGCAATCAGCCCCAGCATTTT

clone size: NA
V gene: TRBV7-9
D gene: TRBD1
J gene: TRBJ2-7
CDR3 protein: CASSVNRDRVQYF
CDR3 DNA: TGTGCCAGCAGCGTTAACCGGGACAGGGTACAGTACTTC

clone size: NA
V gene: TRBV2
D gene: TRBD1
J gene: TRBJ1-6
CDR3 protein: CASSEIGGRVPYNSPLHF
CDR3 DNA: TGTGCCAGCAGTGAAATAGGGGGCAGAGTTCCCTATAATTCACCCCTCCACTTT

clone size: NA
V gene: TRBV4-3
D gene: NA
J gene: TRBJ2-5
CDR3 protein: CASSQDLGIPVETQYF
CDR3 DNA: TGCGCCAGCAGCCAAGATCTCGGGATTCCTGTGGAGACCCAGTACTTC

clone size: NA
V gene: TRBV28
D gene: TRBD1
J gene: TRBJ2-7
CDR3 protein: CASSPGTGSSYEQYF
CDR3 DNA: TGTGCCAGCAGTCCCGGGACAGGGAGCTCCTACGAGCAGTACTTC

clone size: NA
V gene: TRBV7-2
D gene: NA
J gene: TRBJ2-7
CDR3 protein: CASSLGSSEQYF
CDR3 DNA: TGTGCCAGCAGCTTAGGTAGCTCCGAGCAGTACTTC

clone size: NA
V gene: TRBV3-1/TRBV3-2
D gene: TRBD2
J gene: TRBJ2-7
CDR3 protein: CASSGSSGEQYF
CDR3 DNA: TGTGCCAGCAGCGGATCTAGCGGCGAGCAGTACTTC

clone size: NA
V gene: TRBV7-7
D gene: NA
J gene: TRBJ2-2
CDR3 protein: CASSLVQGSTGELFF
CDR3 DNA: TGTGCCAGCAGCTTAGTTCAGGGGAGCACCGGGGAGCTGTTTTTT

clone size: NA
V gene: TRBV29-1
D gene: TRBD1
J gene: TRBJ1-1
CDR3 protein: CSVEDYWGDRGGLATEAFF
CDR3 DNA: TGCAGCGTTGAAGATTATTGGGGGGATCGAGGGGGCCTGGCCACTGAAGCTTTCTTT

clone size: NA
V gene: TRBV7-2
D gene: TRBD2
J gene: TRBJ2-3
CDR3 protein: CASSLVGLAETDTQYF
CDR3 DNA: TGTGCCAGCAGCTTAGTCGGACTAGCGGAAACAGATACGCAGTATTTT

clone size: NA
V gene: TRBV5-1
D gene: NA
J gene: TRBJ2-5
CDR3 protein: CASSLSVAQETQYF
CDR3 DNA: TGCGCCAGCAGCTTGTCTGTCGCGCAAGAGACCCAGTACTTC

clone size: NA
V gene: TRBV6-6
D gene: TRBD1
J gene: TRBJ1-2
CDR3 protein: CASSPLTGANYGYTF
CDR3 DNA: TGTGCCAGCAGTCCCCTGACAGGGGCCAACTATGGCTACACCTTC

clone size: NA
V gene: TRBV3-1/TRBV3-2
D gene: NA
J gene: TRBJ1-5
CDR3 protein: CASSQAPRDHFLNQPQHF
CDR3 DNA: TGTGCCAGCAGCCAGGCTCCCCGGGATCATTTCCTCAATCAGCCCCAGCATTTT

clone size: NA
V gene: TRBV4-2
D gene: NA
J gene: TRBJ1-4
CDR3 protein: CASSQDPVTNEKLFF
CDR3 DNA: TGTGCCAGCAGCCAAGACCCGGTAACTAATGAAAAACTGTTTTTT

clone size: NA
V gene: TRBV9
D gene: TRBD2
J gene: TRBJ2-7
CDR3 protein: CASSVGEGAAHEQYF
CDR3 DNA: TGTGCCAGCAGCGTGGGGGAGGGAGCGGCCCACGAGCAGTACTTC

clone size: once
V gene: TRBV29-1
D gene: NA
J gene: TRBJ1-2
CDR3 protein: CSVAERPYGYTF
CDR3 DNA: TGCAGCGTTGCTGAGCGCCCCTATGGCTACACCTTC

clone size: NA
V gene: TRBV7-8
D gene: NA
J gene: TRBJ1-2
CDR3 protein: CASSSGPGYTF
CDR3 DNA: TGTGCCAGCAGCTCGGGACCCGGCTACACCTTC

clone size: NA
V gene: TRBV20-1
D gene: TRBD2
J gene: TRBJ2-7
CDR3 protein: CSASSGSLEQYF
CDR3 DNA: TGCAGTGCTAGTAGCGGGAGTCTCGAGCAGTACTTC

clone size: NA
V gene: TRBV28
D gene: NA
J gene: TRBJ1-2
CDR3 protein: CASSAGPSLEGYTF
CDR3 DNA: TGTGCCAGCAGCGCCGGACCGAGTTTAGAAGGCTACACCTTC

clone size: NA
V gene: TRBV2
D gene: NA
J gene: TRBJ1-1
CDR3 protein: CASSEAIGIFTEAFF
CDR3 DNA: TGTGCCAGCAGTGAAGCTATAGGGATATTCACTGAAGCTTTCTTT